The 10 T cell receptor beta chains below come from one sample, sequenced in a study of blood T cell repertoires in COVID-19. Libraries were prepared by immunoSEQ multiplex PCR; TCRdb keeps only in-frame clonotypes and omits some of them. Of hundreds of thousands of clones in the sample, about 90% were seen once. Material: peripheral blood. The receptors were sampled from a woman between 25 and 40 years old who had recovered from COVID-19.

The CDR3 sequence is CASSYADRNTEAFF. DNA of the CDR3: TGTGCCAGCAGTTACGCGGACAGGAACACTGAAGCTTTCTTT. V gene TRBV6-6 combines with J gene TRBJ1-1; weak D call: TRBD1 (6 bases). From germline, CDR1 is MNHNY and CDR2 SVGAGI (reference sequence). The CDR3 is 14 amino acids. V was cut by 2 bases and J by 1 base, with 8 bases left in between.

The gene calls are TRBV5-1 and TRBJ1-1; maybe TRBD1 (6 bases). The CDR3 is made up of 14 amino acids. V lost 0 bases, J lost 4 bases, and 10 bases lay in between. Germline lookup yields CDR1 SGHRS and CDR2 YFSETQ. The CDR3 region has the DNA TGCGCCAGCAGCTTGGCAGGGGCGAGCACTGAAGCTTTCTTT. As protein: CASSLAGASTEAFF.

The chain couples TRBV4-2 to TRBJ2-7; TRBD2 agrees at 9 bases. J lost 2 bases, V lost 0 bases, and 5 bases had no gene match. Germline CDR1 reads LGHNA; CDR2 reads YNFKEQ. CDR3 length: 16 residues. The CDR3 coding sequence is TGTGCCAGCAGCCAAGATCGGGCTAGCGGGGCCTACGAGCAGTACTTC. Its translation is CASSQDRASGAYEQYF.

The chain carries TRBV5-6 and TRBJ1-1, with D maybe TRBD1 (6 bases). Trimming removed 4 bases at V and 0 bases at J, with 13 bases between. This CDR3 has 15 amino acids. The germline V gene has CDR1 SGHDT and CDR2 YYEEEE. Here the CDR3 reads CASSTGGDMNTEAFF. The CDR3 coding sequence is TGTGCCAGCAGCACTGGGGGCGACATGAACACTGAAGCTTTCTTT.

V gene TRBV5-1 combines with J gene TRBJ2-3; possibly TRBD2 for D (6 bases). V was shortened by 5 bases and J by 2 bases, with 15 bases between the two germline ends. Germline values: CDR1 SGHRS, CDR2 YFSETQ. The CDR3 runs 15 residues. The CDR3 DNA reads TGCGCCAGCAGTGGCTCCGGGACTGACACAGATACGCAGTATTTT. It is translated as CASSGSGTDTDTQYF. The full variable domain, in which reference TRBV5-1 and TRBJ2-3 provide the parts outside the CDR3, is KAGVTQTPRYLIKTRGQQVTLSCSPISGHRSVSWYQQTPGQGLQFLFEYFSETQRNKGNFPGRFSGRQFSNSRSEMNVSTLELGDSALYLCASSGSGTDTDTQYFGPGTRLTVL.

This rearrangement joins TRBV4-1 to TRBJ1-2; TRBD1 aligns across 7 bases. J lost 4 bases, V lost 3 bases, and 5 bases had no gene match. This CDR3 comprises 14 residues. CDR1 and CDR2 from the germline V gene are MGHRA and YSYEKL. CDR3 nucleotides: TGCGCCAGCAGCCAGGGCCCAGGGGGCTATGGCTACACCTTC. This gives the protein CASSQGPGGYGYTF.

The chain links TRBV10-3 to TRBJ1-5; 10 bases are shared with TRBD1. V lost 5 bases, J lost 6 bases, and 4 bases stayed unmatched. This CDR3 comprises 14 residues. Germline V lookup: CDR1 ENHRY, CDR2 SYGVKD. This chain's CDR3 is CAISPGQGIQPQHF. The DNA of the CDR3 is TGTGCCATCAGTCCGGGACAGGGGATTCAGCCCCAGCATTTT.

J is TRBJ2-1 and V is TRBV6-5, with 10 bases aligning to TRBD1. V dropped 10 bases and J dropped 6; count of bases not matched to a gene: 12. CDR3 length: 15 residues. Germline V gives CDR1 MNHEY, CDR2 SVGAGI. The CDR3 nucleotides are TGTGCCACTCGGATCGGGACAGGGGTCTCCAATGAGCAGTTCTTC. It translates to CATRIGTGVSNEQFF.

The chain recombines TRBV5-1 with TRBJ2-1, with a weak D call TRBD1 (5 bases). Trimming removed 1 base at V and 10 bases at J, with 15 bases between. Germline loops: CDR1 SGHRS, CDR2 YFSETQ. This CDR3 is built from 14 residues. The CDR3 region is CASSLRQGGGEQFF. The CDR3 DNA reads TGCGCCAGCAGCTTGAGGCAGGGTGGCGGCGAGCAGTTCTTC.

V is TRBV15 and J is TRBJ2-7, with D hard to call. The CDR3 runs 15 residues. Germline V lookup: CDR1 LNHNV, CDR2 YYDKDF (reference sequence). The ends were cut back, 0 bases at V and 1 base at J, with 10 bases in the middle. CDR3 sequence (DNA): TGTGCCACCAGCAGAGAGGCAGGCCGGTCCTACGAGCAGTACTTC. It encodes CATSREAGRSYEQYF.